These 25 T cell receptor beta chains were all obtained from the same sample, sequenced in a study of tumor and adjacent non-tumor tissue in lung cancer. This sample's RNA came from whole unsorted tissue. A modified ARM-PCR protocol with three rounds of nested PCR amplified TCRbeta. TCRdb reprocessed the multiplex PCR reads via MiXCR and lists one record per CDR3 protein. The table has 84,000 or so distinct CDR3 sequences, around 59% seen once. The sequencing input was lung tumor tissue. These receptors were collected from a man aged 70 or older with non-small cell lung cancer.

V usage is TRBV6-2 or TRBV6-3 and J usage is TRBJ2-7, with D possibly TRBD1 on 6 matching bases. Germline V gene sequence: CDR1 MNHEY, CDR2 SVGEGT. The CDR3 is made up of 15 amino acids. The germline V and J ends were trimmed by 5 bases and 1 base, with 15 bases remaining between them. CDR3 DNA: TGTGCCAGCAGTGACCCGACAGGTAGGTCCTACGAGCAGTACTTC. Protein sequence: CASSDPTGRSYEQYF.

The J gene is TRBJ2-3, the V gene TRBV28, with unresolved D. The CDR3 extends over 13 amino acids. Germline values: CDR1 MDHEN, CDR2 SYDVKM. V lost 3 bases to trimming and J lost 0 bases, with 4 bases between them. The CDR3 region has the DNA TGTGCCAGCAGTTTGTTGAGCACAGATACGCAGTATTTT. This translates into CASSLLSTDTQYF.

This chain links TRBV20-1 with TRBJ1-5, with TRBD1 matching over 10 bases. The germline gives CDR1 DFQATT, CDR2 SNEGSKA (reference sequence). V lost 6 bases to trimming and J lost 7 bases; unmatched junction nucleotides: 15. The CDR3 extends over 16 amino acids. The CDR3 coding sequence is TGCAGTGCCCCCCCTCAGACAGGGGGCCGGGGACAGCCCCAGCATTTT. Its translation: CSAPPQTGGRGQPQHF.

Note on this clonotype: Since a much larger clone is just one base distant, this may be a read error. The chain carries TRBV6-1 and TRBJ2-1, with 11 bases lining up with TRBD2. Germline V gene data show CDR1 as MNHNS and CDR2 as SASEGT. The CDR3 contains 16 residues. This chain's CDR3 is CAGSALAGVTNNEQFF. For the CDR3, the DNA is TGTGCCGGCAGTGCACTAGCGGGGGTGACCAACAATGAGCAGTTCTTC.

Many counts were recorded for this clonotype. The CDR3, as DNA: TGTGCCAGCCACCCGAGGGGGCGCAAAGGGACCCAGTACTTC. Its translation is CASHPRGRKGTQYF. The gene calls are TRBV6-5 and TRBJ2-5, with 7 bases identical to TRBD1. V lost 8 bases to trimming and J lost 7 bases; unmatched junction nucleotides: 13. CDR3 size: 14 residues. Germline CDR1 MNHEY, CDR2 SVGAGI.

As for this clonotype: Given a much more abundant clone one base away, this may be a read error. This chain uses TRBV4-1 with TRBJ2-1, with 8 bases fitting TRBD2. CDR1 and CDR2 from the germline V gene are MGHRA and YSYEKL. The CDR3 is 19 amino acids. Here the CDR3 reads CAGSQDPGGAPSSYNEQFF. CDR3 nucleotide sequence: TGCGCCGGCAGCCAAGATCCCGGGGGGGCCCCGAGCTCCTACAATGAGCAGTTCTTC.

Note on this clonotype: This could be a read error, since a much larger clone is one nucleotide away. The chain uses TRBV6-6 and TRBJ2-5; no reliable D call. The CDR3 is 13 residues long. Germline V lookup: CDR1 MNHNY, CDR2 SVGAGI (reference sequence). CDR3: CASSYAHQEIQYF. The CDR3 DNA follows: TGTGCCAGCAGTTATGCACACCAAGAGATCCAGTACTTC.

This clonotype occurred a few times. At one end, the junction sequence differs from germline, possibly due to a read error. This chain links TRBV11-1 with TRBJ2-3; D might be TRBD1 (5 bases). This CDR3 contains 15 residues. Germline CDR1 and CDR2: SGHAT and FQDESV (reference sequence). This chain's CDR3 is CACSLLGRGTGTQYF. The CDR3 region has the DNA TGTGCCTGCAGCTTACTGGGTAGGGGCACAGGTACGCAGTATTTT.

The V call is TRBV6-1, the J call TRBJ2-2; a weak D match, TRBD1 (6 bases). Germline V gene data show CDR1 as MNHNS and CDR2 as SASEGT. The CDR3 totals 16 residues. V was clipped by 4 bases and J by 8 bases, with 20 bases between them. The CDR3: CASSVSQGSDAGELFF. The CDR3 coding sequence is TGTGCCAGCAGTGTTTCACAGGGTTCGGACGCAGGGGAGCTGTTTTTT.

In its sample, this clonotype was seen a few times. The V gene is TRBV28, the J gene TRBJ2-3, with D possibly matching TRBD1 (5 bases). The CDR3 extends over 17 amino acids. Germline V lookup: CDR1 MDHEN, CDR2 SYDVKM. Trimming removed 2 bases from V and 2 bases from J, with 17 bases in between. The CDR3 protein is CASSLIGAGVNTDTQYF. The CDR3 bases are TGTGCCAGCAGTTTAATTGGGGCAGGCGTAAACACAGATACGCAGTATTTT.

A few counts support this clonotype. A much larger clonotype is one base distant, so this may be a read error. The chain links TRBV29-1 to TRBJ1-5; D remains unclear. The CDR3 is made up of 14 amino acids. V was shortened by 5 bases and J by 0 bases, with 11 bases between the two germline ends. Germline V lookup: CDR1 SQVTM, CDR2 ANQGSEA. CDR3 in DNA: TGCAGCGTTATCATGGGGAATAGCAATCAGCCCCAGCATTTT. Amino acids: CSVIMGNSNQPQHF. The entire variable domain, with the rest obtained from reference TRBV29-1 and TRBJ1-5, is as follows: SAVISQKPSRDICQRGTSLTIQCQVDSQVTMMFWYRQQPGQSLTLIATANQGSEATYESGFVIDKFPISRPNLTFSTLTVSNMSPEDSSIYLCSVIMGNSNQPQHFGDGTRLSIL.

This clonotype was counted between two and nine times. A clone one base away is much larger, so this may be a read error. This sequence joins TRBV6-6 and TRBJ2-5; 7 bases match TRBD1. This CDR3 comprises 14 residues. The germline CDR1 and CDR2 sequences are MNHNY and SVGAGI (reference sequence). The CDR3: CVSSYLGQQETQYF. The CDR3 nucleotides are TGTGTCAGCAGTTACTTGGGACAGCAAGAGACCCAGTACTTC.

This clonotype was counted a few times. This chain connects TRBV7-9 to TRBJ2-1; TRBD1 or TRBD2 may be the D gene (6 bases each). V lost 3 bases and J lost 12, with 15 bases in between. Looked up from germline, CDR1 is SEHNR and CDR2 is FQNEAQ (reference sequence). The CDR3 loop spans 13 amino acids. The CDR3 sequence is CASSFGGGGRQFF. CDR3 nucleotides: TGTGCCAGCAGCTTCGGAGGGGGTGGTAGGCAGTTCTTC.

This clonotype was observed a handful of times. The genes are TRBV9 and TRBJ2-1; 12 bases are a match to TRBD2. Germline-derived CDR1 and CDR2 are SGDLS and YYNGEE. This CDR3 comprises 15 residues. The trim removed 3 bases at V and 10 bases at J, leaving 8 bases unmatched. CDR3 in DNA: TGTGCCAGCAGCGCGACTAGCGGGAGAACCCGAGAGCAGTTCTTC. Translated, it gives CASSATSGRTREQFF.

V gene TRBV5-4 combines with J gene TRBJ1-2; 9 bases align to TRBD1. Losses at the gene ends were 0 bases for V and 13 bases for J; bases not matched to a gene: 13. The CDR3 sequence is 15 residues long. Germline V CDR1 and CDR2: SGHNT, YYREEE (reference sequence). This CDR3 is CASSLETGGSYGRTF. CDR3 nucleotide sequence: TGTGCCAGCAGCTTGGAGACAGGGGGTTCCTATGGCCGCACCTTC. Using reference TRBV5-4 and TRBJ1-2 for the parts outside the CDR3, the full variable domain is ETGVTQSPTHLIKTRGQQVTLRCSSQSGHNTVSWYQQALGQGPQFIFQYYREEENGRGNFPPRFSGLQFPNYSSELNVNALELDDSALYLCASSLETGGSYGRTFGSGTRLTVV.

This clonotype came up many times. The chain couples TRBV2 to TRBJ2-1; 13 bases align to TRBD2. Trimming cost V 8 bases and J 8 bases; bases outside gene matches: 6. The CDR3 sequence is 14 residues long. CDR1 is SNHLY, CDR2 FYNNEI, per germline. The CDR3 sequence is CASCGTSGVYEQFF. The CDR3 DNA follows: TGTGCCAGCTGTGGGACTAGCGGGGTGTATGAGCAGTTCTTC. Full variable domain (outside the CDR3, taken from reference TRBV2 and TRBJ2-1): EPEVTQTPSHQVTQMGQEVILRCVPISNHLYFYWYRQILGQKVEFLVSFYNNEISEKSEIFDDQFSVERPDGSNFTLKIRSTKLEDSAMYFCASCGTSGVYEQFFGPGTRLTVL.

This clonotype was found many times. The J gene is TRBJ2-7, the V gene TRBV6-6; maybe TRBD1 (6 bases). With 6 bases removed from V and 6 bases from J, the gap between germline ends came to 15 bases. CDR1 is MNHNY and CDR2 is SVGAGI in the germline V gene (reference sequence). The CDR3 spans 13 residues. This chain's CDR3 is CASSPRTEAEQYF. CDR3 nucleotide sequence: TGTGCCAGCAGCCCCCGGACAGAAGCCGAGCAGTACTTC.

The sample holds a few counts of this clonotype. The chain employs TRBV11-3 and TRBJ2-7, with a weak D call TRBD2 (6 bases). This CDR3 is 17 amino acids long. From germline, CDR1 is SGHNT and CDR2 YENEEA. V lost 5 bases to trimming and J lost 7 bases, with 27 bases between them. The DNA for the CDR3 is TGTGCCAGCAGCCCCAACTCCTCCGGGAGAGGGCATGTGGAGCAGTACTTC. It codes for CASSPNSSGRGHVEQYF.

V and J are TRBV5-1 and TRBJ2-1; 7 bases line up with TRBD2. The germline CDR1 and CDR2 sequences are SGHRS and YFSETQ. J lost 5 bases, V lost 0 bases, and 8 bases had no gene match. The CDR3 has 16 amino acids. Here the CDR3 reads CASSLGLAGPNNEQFF. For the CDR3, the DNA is TGCGCCAGCAGCTTGGGGTTAGCGGGTCCCAACAATGAGCAGTTCTTC. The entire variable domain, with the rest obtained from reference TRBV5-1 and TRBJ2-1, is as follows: KAGVTQTPRYLIKTRGQQVTLSCSPISGHRSVSWYQQTPGQGLQFLFEYFSETQRNKGNFPGRFSGRQFSNSRSEMNVSTLELGDSALYLCASSLGLAGPNNEQFFGPGTRLTVL.

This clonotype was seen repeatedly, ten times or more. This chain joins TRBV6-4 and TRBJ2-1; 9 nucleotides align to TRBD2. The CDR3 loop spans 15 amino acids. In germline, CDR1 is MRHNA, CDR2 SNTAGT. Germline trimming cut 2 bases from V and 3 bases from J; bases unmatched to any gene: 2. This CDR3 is CASSDVSGGYNEQFF. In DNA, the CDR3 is TGTGCCAGCAGTGACGTTAGCGGGGGCTACAATGAGCAGTTCTTC.

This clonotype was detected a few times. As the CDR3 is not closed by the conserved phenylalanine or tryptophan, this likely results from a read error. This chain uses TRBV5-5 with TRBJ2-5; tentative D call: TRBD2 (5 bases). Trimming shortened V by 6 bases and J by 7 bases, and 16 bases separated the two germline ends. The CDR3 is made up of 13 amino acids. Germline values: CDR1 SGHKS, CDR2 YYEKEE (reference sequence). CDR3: CASKRLEEGTQYL. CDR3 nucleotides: TGTGCCAGCAAGCGCTTGGAGGAAGGGACCCAGTACCTC.

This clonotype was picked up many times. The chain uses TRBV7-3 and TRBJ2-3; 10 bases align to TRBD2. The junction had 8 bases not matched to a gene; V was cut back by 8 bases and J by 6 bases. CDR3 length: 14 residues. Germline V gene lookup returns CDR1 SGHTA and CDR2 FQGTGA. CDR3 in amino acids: CASLVAGGGDTQYF. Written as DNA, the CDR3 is TGTGCCAGCCTTGTAGCGGGGGGCGGGGATACGCAGTATTTT.

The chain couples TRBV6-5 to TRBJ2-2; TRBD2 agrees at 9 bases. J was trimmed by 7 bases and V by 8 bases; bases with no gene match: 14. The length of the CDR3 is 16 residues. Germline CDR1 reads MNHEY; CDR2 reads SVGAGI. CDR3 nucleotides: TGTGCCAGCGGTTTCCTTAGCGGGAGAGGTAACGGGGAGCTGTTTTTT. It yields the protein CASGFLSGRGNGELFF.

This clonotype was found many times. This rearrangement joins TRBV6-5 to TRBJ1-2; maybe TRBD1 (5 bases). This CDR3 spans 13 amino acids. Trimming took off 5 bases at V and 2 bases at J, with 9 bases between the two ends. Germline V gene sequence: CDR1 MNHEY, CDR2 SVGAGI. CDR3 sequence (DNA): TGTGCCAGCAGTCCGGGACGGAACTATGGCTACACCTTC. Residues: CASSPGRNYGYTF.

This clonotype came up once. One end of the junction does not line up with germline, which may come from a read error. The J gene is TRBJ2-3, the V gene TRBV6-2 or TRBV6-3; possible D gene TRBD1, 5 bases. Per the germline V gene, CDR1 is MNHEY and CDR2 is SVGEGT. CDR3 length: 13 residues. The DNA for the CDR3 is TGTGCCAGCAGCTTGAGACAGACAGATACACAGTATTTT. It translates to CASSLRQTDTQYF.